A selection of T cell receptor beta chains follows, all from one sample in a study of blood T cell repertoires in COVID-19. Sequencing was performed with immunoSEQ multiplex PCR; in TCRdb, only in-frame clones are kept and a portion is missing. The data show under 200,000 clones, approximately 85% seen once. Sequencing input: peripheral blood. The source of these receptors is a woman older than 75 with acute or convalescent COVID-19. Both conserved end residues are part of each CDR3. The D gene is left open where the match is weak. Clone size appears in some rows only: once, few, many, or a class for an expanded clone.

TGTGCCAGCAGCTCGCTCGCAGATGAAAAACTGTTTTTT	CASSSLADEKLFF	TRBV7-2	TRBJ1-4	NA	NA
TGCGCCAGCAGCCCGGACTCAGGAGGAAACACTGAAGCTTTCTTT	CASSPDSGGNTEAFF	TRBV10-1	TRBJ1-1	NA	once
TGTGCCAGCAGCCCATACGTCCAGCGGGGGACTTCAGATACGCAGTATTTT	CASSPYVQRGTSDTQYF	TRBV3-1/TRBV3-2	TRBJ2-3	TRBD2	NA
TGTGCCAGCAGTTACAGTGGGCCCCCGGCCGGGGAGCTGTTTTTT	CASSYSGPPAGELFF	TRBV6-5	TRBJ2-2	NA	NA
TGTGCCAGCAGGGCCCCTTGGACAGGGAGGGATTCACCCCTCCACTTT	CASRAPWTGRDSPLHF	TRBV2	TRBJ1-6	TRBD1	NA
TGTGCCAGCAGCGGAGGACAGCTTCGCTACAATGAGCAGTTCTTC	CASSGGQLRYNEQFF	TRBV6-2/TRBV6-3	TRBJ2-1	NA	few
TGTGCCAGCAGCCGGGACAGGGTGCTTAATTCACCCCTCCACTTT	CASSRDRVLNSPLHF	TRBV9	TRBJ1-6	TRBD1	NA
TGTGCCAGTAGTATAGATAGGCAGGTCTACGAGCAGTACTTC	CASSIDRQVYEQYF	TRBV19	TRBJ2-7	NA	NA
TGTGCCAGCAGCTCGCGGGAGGCCGGGGAGCTGTTTTTT	CASSSREAGELFF	TRBV7-3	TRBJ2-2	TRBD2	NA
TGTGCCAGCTCACCCCGTCCCGGGGAAACTCACTACGAGCAGTACTTC	CASSPRPGETHYEQYF	TRBV18	TRBJ2-7	NA	NA
TGTGCCAGCAGCTTATCTACAGATAATGAGCAGTTCTTC	CASSLSTDNEQFF	TRBV7-2	TRBJ2-1	NA	once